This TCR beta chain was recorded in a study of blood T cell repertoires in COVID-19. Study in general: Samples taken during acute and convalescent COVID-19 were collected in the United States, Italy and Spain.

Germline lookup yields CDR1 KGHDR and CDR2 SFDVKD. The CDR3 runs to 14 residues. V lost 6 bases to trimming and J lost 4 bases, with 14 bases between them. Assay used: immunoSEQ multiplex PCR; TCRdb lists only in-frame clones, some missing. The sample lists roughly 240,000 clones, about 83% occurring once. This sequence was found in a woman over 75 with COVID-19, enrolled during active disease. The sequenced sample was peripheral blood. The chain has TRBV24-1 and TRBJ2-5; possibly TRBD2 for D (7 bases). The CDR3 loop reads CATSNPGGRETQYF. For the CDR3, the DNA is TGTGCCACCAGTAACCCGGGGGGCCGAGAGACCCAGTACTTC.